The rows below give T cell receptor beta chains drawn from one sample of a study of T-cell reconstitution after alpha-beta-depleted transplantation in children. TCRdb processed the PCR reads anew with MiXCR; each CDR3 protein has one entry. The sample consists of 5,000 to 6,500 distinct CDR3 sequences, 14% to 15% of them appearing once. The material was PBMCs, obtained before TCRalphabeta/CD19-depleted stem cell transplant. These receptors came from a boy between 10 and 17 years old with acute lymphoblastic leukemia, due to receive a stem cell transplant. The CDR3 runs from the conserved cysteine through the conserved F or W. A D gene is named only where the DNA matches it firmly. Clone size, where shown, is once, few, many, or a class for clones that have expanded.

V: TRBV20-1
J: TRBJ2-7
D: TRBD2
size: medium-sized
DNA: TGCAGTGCTGCATATAGCGGGGGGTCCTACGAGCAGTACTTC
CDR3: CSAAYSGGSYEQYF

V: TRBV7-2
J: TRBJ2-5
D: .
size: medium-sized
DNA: TGTGCCAGCAGCTTATCCCGTCAGGGAGAGACCCAGTACTTC
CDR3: CASSLSRQGETQYF

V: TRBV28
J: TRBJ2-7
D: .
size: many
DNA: TGTGCCAGCAGTTTACCCGACCCGGGGTCCTACGAGCAGTACTTC
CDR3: CASSLPDPGSYEQYF

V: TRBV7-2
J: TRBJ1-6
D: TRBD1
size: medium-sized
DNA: TGTGCCAGCAGAACACAGGGGGGTAGTGTGGCCCTCCACTTT
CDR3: CASRTQGGSVALHF

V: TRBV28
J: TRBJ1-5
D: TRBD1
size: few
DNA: TGTGCCAGCAGGGAGAGACAGGGTGCGAATCAGCCCCAGCATTTT
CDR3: CASRERQGANQPQHF

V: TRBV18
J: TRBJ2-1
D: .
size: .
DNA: TGTGCCAGCTCACCACCGCGGAAGTCCAATGAGCAGTTCTTC
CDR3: CASSPPRKSNEQFF

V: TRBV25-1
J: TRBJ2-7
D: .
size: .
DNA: TGTGCCAGCAGTGAATCAGGGTATTCCTACGAGCAGTACTTC
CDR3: CASSESGYSYEQYF

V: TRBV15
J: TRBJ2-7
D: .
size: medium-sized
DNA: TGTGCCACCAGCAGAGTTTTAGGGGCCGGGGAGCAGTACTTC
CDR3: CATSRVLGAGEQYF

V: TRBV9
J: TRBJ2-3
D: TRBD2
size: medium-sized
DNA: TGTGCCAGCAGCGTAGGGATCGGACTAGGTAGCACAGATACGCAGTATTTT
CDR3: CASSVGIGLGSTDTQYF

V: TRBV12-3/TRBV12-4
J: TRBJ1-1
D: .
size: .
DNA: TGTGCCAGCAGTTTCAGGGTCAACACTGAAGCTTTCTTT
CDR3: CASSFRVNTEAFF

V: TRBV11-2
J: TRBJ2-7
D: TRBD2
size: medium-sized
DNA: TGTGCCAGCAGCCCTACTAGCGGGGGATCCTACGAGCAGTACTTC
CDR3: CASSPTSGGSYEQYF

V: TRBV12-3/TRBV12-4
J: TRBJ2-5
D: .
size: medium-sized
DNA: TGTGCCAGCAGTTTATTGGCGGGCCCCTTGGAGACCCAGTACTTC
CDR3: CASSLLAGPLETQYF

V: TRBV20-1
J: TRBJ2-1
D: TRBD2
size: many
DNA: TGCAGTGCTAGAGGATGGCGGGAGGGCCGAGGCGGAGTCAATGAGCAGTTCTTC
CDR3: CSARGWREGRGGVNEQFF

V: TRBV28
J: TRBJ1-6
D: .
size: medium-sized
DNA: TGTGCCAGCACTCGGGGACACTATAATTCACCCCTCCACTTT
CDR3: CASTRGHYNSPLHF

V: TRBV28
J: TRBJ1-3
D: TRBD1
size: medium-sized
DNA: TGTGCCAGCACCCTCGACAGGGGGCTTTTTGGAAACACCATATATTTT
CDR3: CASTLDRGLFGNTIYF

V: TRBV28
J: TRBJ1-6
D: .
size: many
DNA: TGTGCCAGCAGTTTATTAGTGACCTTGTCGCCCCTCCACTTT
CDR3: CASSLLVTLSPLHF

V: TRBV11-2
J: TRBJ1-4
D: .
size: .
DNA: TGTGCCAGCAGCCTGATAGATGAAAAACTGTTTTTT
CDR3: CASSLIDEKLFF

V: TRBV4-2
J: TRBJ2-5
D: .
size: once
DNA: TGTGCCAGCAGCCAAGCCATAGGACGCTGGAAAGAGACCCAGTACTTC
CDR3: CASSQAIGRWKETQYF

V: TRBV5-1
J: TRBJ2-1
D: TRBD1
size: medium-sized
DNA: TGCGCCAGCAGCAAAGACAGGGCCTACAATGAGCAGTTCTTC
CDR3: CASSKDRAYNEQFF

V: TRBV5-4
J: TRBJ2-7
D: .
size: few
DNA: TGTGCCAGCAGCTCCGCGATAGGCTACGAGCAGTACTTC
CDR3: CASSSAIGYEQYF

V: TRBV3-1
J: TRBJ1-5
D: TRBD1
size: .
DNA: TGTGCCTCCACCCAAGGGATAAGGGGGCGATTCGGCAATCAGCCCCAGCATTTT
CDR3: CASTQGIRGRFGNQPQHF

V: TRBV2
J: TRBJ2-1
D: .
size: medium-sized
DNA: TGTGCCAGCTGGGACCCGGGCTCCTACAATGAGCAGTTCTTC
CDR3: CASWDPGSYNEQFF

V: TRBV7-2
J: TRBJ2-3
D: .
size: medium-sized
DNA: TGTGCCAGCAGCTTATCTGTCTCAGATACGCAGTATTTT
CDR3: CASSLSVSDTQYF

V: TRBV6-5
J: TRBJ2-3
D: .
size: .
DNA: TGTGCCAGCAGTTACAGAGGGGCACAGGATACGCAGTATTTT
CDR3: CASSYRGAQDTQYF